The rows below give T cell receptor beta chains drawn from one sample of a study of blood T cells in healthy people across ages. TCRdb ran MiXCR on the 5' RACE reads and lists one entry per CDR3 protein. Found here are around 650,000 distinct CDR3 sequences, 32% of them singletons; the top ten hold 15% to 19%. Sequenced sample: blood. These TCRs come from a woman over 75 in good health. The CDR3 runs from the conserved cysteine through the conserved F or W. The D gene is left open where the match is weak. Expanded clones are given a class, and other clones once, few, many or no size at all.

J	V	size	D	CDR3	DNA
TRBJ2-7	TRBV20-1	many	.	CSARGGGRNSGSYEQYF	TGCAGTGCTAGAGGAGGCGGACGGAATTCCGGCTCCTACGAGCAGTACTTC
TRBJ2-7	TRBV29-1	many	.	CSVEDGGYEQYF	TGCAGCGTTGAAGACGGGGGCTACGAGCAGTACTTC
TRBJ2-5	TRBV28	many	TRBD1	CATGTEQETQYF	TGTGCCACCGGGACAGAGCAAGAGACCCAGTACTTC
TRBJ2-1	TRBV30	many	.	CAWSVRGSLYNEQFF	TGTGCCTGGAGTGTACGAGGGTCATTATACAATGAGCAGTTCTTC
TRBJ2-5	TRBV7-2	many	.	CASSLWGAFQETQYF	TGTGCCAGCAGCTTGTGGGGAGCCTTCCAAGAGACCCAGTACTTC
TRBJ2-7	TRBV20-1	.	.	CSATEMRDGLLEQYF	TGCAGTGCTACTGAAATGAGGGACGGGCTTCTCGAGCAGTACTTC
TRBJ2-3	TRBV18	many	.	CASSEDTQYF	TGTGCCAGCTCCGAAGATACGCAGTATTTT
TRBJ2-3	TRBV7-3	many	TRBD2	CASSLGSGGGDTQYF	TGTGCCAGCAGCTTAGGGAGCGGGGGGGGCGATACGCAGTATTTT
TRBJ2-7	TRBV5-6	few	TRBD1	CATSRTGGLVYEQYF	TGTGCCACCAGCAGGACAGGGGGCCTGGTCTACGAGCAGTACTTC
TRBJ2-1	TRBV7-9	.	TRBD1	CASGRGQGARNEQFF	TGCGCCAGCGGCCGAGGACAGGGGGCGAGGAATGAGCAGTTCTTC
TRBJ1-2	TRBV11-1	many	.	CASSLGSQTGGYTF	TGTGCCAGCAGCTTAGGGTCACAGACGGGAGGCTACACCTTC
TRBJ2-5	TRBV20-1	many	.	CSASPGSQETQYF	TGCAGTGCTTCCCCGGGATCCCAAGAGACCCAGTACTTC
TRBJ2-2	TRBV5-1	few	.	CASSLAPPAGELFF	TGCGCCAGCAGCTTGGCCCCACCAGCCGGGGAGCTGTTTTTT
TRBJ1-4	TRBV4-1	many	.	CASSFEGGSYEKLFF	TGCGCCAGCAGCTTCGAAGGGGGGAGTTACGAAAAACTGTTTTTT
TRBJ1-1	TRBV5-1	many	.	CASSLALGSGLYTEAFF	TGCGCCAGCAGCTTGGCCCTAGGGTCCGGGCTGTACACTGAAGCTTTCTTT
TRBJ2-5	TRBV11-1	.	.	CASSPRAAGQETQYF	TGTGCCAGCAGCCCCCGGGCAGCTGGACAAGAGACCCAGTACTTC
TRBJ1-5	TRBV4-3	many	.	CASSQDLGQPQHF	TGCGCCAGCAGCCAAGATCTGGGACAGCCCCAGCATTTT
TRBJ2-7	TRBV20-1	.	TRBD2	CSARELAGGIYNEQYF	TGCAGTGCTAGAGAACTAGCGGGGGGAATCTACAATGAGCAGTACTTC
TRBJ2-1	TRBV6-1	many	.	CASSERSGDLYNEQFF	TGTGCCAGCAGTGAAAGGTCGGGGGACCTCTACAATGAGCAGTTCTTC
TRBJ2-3	TRBV7-8	few	.	CAGTARTDTQYF	TGTGCCGGCACCGCGCGCACAGATACGCAGTATTTT
TRBJ2-3	TRBV7-6	many	TRBD2	CASSILSGTKGTDTQYF	TGTGCCAGCAGCATCCTCTCCGGGACTAAGGGCACAGATACGCAGTATTTT
TRBJ1-6	TRBV30	many	.	CAWRTNEKSPLHF	TGTGCCTGGAGAACCAACGAAAAATCACCCCTCCACTTT
TRBJ1-4	TRBV29-1	many	TRBD1	CSVRVQGASEKLFF	TGCAGCGTTCGAGTACAGGGGGCGAGTGAAAAACTGTTTTTT
TRBJ1-2	TRBV6-5	many	.	CASSYSGGPSSGYTF	TGTGCCAGCAGTTACTCAGGGGGACCCAGTAGTGGCTACACCTTC
TRBJ1-1	TRBV3-1	few	TRBD1	CASSHRTGSTEAFF	TGTGCCAGCAGCCATCGGACAGGGAGCACTGAAGCTTTCTTT
TRBJ2-1	TRBV5-1	few	.	CASSLMGASEQFF	TGCGCCAGCAGCTTGATGGGGGCTAGCGAGCAGTTCTTC
TRBJ1-1	TRBV7-9	.	.	CASRLQATEAFF	TGTGCCAGCAGGTTACAGGCCACTGAAGCTTTCTTT
TRBJ2-1	TRBV27	many	.	CASRTRWTELSSYNEQFF	TGTGCCAGCAGGACGAGATGGACAGAACTTAGCTCCTACAATGAGCAGTTCTTC
TRBJ1-5	TRBV2	.	.	CASRPGNNQPQHF	TGTGCCAGCCGGCCAGGGAACAATCAGCCCCAGCATTTT
TRBJ2-7	TRBV7-2	many	TRBD1	CASRGPGQGQRYEQYF	TGTGCCAGCAGAGGGCCGGGACAGGGACAAAGGTACGAGCAGTACTTC
TRBJ1-1	TRBV5-1	.	.	CASSCKGGDTEAFF	TGCGCCAGCAGCTGCAAAGGAGGGGACACTGAAGCTTTCTTT
TRBJ2-6	TRBV7-2	many	.	CASSPPRGASGANVLTF	TGTGCCAGCAGCCCACCCCGCGGGGCCTCTGGGGCCAACGTCCTGACTTTC
TRBJ1-4	TRBV20-1	many	TRBD1	CSAREQVRGKEKLFF	TGCAGTGCTAGAGAGCAAGTCAGGGGGAAGGAAAAACTGTTTTTT
TRBJ2-3	TRBV6-4	few	.	CASSESVSTDTQYF	TGTGCCAGCAGTGAGAGTGTTTCCACAGATACGCAGTATTTT